This TCR beta chain emerged from a study of cytomegalovirus exposure and HLA in healthy donors. On this clone itself: Its antigen is unidentified. Compared with germline, one end of the junction differs, possibly owing to a read error.

Overall study findings and caveats: According to reports, the classifier identified cytomegalovirus status with high specificity and sensitivity. Cytomegalovirus association was listed for around 180 TCR beta chains.

Some clones are missing from TCRdb's copy, which holds only in-frame ones; the method was immunoSEQ multiplex PCR. The sample records 120,000 or so clones, about nine tenths being singletons. The CDR3 has 14 amino acids. Germline values: CDR1 LNHDA, CDR2 SQIVND (reference sequence). The receptor comes from a woman between 18 and 29 years old in good health and CMV-seronegative. The chain recombines TRBV19 with TRBJ2-1; unclear D gene. Material for sequencing was PBMCs. CDR3: CASSAIDSNNEQFF. The CDR3 nucleotides are TGTGCCAGTAGTGCGATCGACTCCAACAATGAGCAGTTCTTC. The full variable domain, rest sourced from reference TRBV19 and TRBJ2-1, is DGGITQSPKYLFRKEGQNVTLSCEQNLNHDAMYWYRQDPGQGLRLIYYSQIVNDFQKGDIAEGYSVSREKKESFPLTVTSAQKNPTAFYLCASSAIDSNNEQFFGPGTRLTVL.